This TCR beta chain was retrieved from a study of blood T cell repertoires in COVID-19. Measured with immunoSEQ multiplex PCR; TCRdb has only the in-frame clones, and not every one. The repertoire holds roughly 34,000 clones, with 80% as singletons. CDR1 and CDR2 from the germline V gene are MNHEY and SVGAGI. The V gene lost 3 bases and the J gene lost 4 bases, with 12 bases spanning the gap. CDR3 length: 14 residues. Sequences were obtained from peripheral blood. The receptor was isolated from a woman in her 70s with acute or convalescent COVID-19. This sequence joins TRBV6-5 and TRBJ2-5; tentative D call: TRBD2 (6 bases). The chain's CDR3 is CASSYQGRRETQYF. In DNA form, the CDR3 reads TGTGCCAGCAGTTATCAAGGGAGGCGAGAGACCCAGTACTTC.